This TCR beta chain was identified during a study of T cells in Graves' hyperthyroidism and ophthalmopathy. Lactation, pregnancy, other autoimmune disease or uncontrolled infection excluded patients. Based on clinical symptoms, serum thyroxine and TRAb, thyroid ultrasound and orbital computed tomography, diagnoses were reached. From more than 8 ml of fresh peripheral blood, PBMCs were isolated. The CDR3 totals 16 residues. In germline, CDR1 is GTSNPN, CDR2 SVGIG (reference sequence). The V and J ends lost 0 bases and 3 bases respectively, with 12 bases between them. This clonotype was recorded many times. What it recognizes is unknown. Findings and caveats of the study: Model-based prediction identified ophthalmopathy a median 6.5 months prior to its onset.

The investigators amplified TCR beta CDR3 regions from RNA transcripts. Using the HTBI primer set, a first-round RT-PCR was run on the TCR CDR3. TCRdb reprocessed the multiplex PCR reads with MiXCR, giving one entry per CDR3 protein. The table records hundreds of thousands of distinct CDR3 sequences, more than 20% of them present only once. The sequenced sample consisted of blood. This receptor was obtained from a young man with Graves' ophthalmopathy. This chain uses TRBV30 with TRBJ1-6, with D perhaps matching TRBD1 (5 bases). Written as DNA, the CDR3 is TGTGCCTGGAGTGTATCAGGGTTCGGCTATAATTCACCCCTCCACTTT. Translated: CAWSVSGFGYNSPLHF.